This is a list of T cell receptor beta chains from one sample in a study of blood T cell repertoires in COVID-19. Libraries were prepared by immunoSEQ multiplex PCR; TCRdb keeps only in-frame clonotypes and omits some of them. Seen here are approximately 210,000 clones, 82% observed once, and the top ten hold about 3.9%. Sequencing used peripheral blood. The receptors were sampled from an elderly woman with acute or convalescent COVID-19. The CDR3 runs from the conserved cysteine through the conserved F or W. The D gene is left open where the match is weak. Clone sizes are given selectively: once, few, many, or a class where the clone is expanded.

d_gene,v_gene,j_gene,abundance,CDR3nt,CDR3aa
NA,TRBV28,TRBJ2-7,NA,TGTGCCAGCATGAGGGAAACCTACGAGCAGTACTTC,CASMRETYEQYF
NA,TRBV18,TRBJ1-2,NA,TGTGCCAGCTCACTAACCGGGTCTAACTATGGCTACACCTTC,CASSLTGSNYGYTF
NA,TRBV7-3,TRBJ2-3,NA,TGTGCCAGCAGTTGGTCGGGGGGCCTGACAGATACGCAGTATTTT,CASSWSGGLTDTQYF
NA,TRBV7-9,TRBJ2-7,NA,TGTGCCAGCAGCCCTTTTGAATCTTCGAGCCACGAGCAGTACTTC,CASSPFESSSHEQYF
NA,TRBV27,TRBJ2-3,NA,TGTGCCAGCAGTCCCCGGACGGGAAGCACAGATACGCAGTATTTT,CASSPRTGSTDTQYF
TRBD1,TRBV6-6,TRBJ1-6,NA,TGTGCCAGCAGTTCTACAGGGGTGGGGTCACCCCTCCACTTT,CASSSTGVGSPLHF
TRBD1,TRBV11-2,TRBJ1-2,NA,TGTGCCAGCAGCCCTCGACAGGGTAATGGCTACACCTTC,CASSPRQGNGYTF
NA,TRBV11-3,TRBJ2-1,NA,TGTGCCAGCAGCCCTGCCTATAGCTCCTACAATGAGCAGTTCTTC,CASSPAYSSYNEQFF
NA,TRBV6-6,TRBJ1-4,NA,TGTGCCAGCAGCCGCACGGGGAATGAAAAACTGTTTTTT,CASSRTGNEKLFF
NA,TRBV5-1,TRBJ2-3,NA,TGCGCCACCCGTGGTCAGGCAGACACAGATACGCAGTATTTT,CATRGQADTDTQYF
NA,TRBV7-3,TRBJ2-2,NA,TGTGCCAGCAGCTTCGGGACTCCCGGGGAGCTGTTTTTT,CASSFGTPGELFF
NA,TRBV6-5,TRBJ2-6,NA,TGTGCCAGCAGTTCCGGCGGGGCCGGGGCCAACGTCCTGACTTTC,CASSSGGAGANVLTF
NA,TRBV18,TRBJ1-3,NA,TGTGCCAGCTCACCCCCGAGTCTTGGAAACACCATATATTTT,CASSPPSLGNTIYF
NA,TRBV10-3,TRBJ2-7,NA,TGTGCCATCAGTGAGTCGAGGGGGACAGAGCAGTACTTC,CAISESRGTEQYF
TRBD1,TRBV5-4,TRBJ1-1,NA,TGTGCCAGCAGCTCGGACAGGGCCGGTCGTGAAGCTTTCTTT,CASSSDRAGREAFF
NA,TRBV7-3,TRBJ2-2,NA,TGTGCCAGCAGTCCCCGCTGGGGGGTTGCCGGGGAGCTGTTTTTT,CASSPRWGVAGELFF
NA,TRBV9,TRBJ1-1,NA,TGTGCCAGCAGCTCCTCGAGAGACACTGAAGCTTTCTTT,CASSSSRDTEAFF
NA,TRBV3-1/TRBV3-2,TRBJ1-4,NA,TGTGCCAGCAGCCAAGCATGGGGACTCACACCTTCTTCAACTAATGAAAAACTGTTTTTT,CASSQAWGLTPSSTNEKLFF
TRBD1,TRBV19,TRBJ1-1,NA,TGTGCCAGTAGTATACCCGGGAAGGCAGGGGGCAATACTGAAGCTTTCTTT,CASSIPGKAGGNTEAFF
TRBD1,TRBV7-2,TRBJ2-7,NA,TGTGCCAGCAGCCCACAGGGGGTAGCCTACGAGCAGTACTTC,CASSPQGVAYEQYF
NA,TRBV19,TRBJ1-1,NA,TGTGCCAGTAGTATGCCCGGGACTGAAGCTTTCTTT,CASSMPGTEAFF
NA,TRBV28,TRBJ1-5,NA,TGTGCCAGCACGCCTGCGGGACTCAATCAGCCCCAGCATTTT,CASTPAGLNQPQHF
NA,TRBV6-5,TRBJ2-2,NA,TGTGCCAGCAGTTACTCCGTCAGCGGAACCTCCGGGGAGCTGTTTTTT,CASSYSVSGTSGELFF
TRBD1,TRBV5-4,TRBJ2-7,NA,TGTGCCAGCAGCCCACCACAGGGGACCATCTCCTACGAGCAGTACTTC,CASSPPQGTISYEQYF
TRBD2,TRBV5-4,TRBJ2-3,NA,TGTGCCAGCAGCCCGATGCTAGCGGGGCAAAGGGATACGCAGTATTTT,CASSPMLAGQRDTQYF
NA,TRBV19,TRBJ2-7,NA,TGTGCCAGTAGCGGAGGGTCCTACGAGCAGTACTTC,CASSGGSYEQYF
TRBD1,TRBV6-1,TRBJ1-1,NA,TGTGCCAGCAGTGAAGCGCTAGGACAGGGAGGCACTGAAGCTTTCTTT,CASSEALGQGGTEAFF
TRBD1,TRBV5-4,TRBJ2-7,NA,TGTGCCAGCAGCTCAGGGACAGGGGGCGGTCGGGGCGAGCAGTACTTC,CASSSGTGGGRGEQYF
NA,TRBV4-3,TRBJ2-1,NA,TGCGCCAGCAGCCAAGTGTGGCAGGGTAATTACAATGAGCAGTTCTTC,CASSQVWQGNYNEQFF
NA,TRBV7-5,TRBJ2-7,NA,TGTGCCAGAAGCCCCGGGACTAGCGGGGGGGTCGAGCAGTACTTC,CARSPGTSGGVEQYF
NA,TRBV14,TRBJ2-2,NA,TGTGCCAGCAGCCCCCCCGGTACCGGGGAGCTGTTTTTT,CASSPPGTGELFF
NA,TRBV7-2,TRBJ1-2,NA,TGTGCCAGCAGCCTCGGAGGCGGAGGATCCTATGGCTACACCTTC,CASSLGGGGSYGYTF
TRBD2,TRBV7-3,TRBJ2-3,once,TGTGCCAGCAGCTTGAGCGGGGTACACACAGATACGCAGTATTTT,CASSLSGVHTDTQYF
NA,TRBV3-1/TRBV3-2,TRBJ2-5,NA,TGTGCCAGCAGCCAATCGGAGACCCAAGAGACCCAGTACTTC,CASSQSETQETQYF
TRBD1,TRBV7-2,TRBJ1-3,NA,TGTGCCAGCAGCCCCCAAGGACAGGGGGCTGGAAACACCATATATTTT,CASSPQGQGAGNTIYF